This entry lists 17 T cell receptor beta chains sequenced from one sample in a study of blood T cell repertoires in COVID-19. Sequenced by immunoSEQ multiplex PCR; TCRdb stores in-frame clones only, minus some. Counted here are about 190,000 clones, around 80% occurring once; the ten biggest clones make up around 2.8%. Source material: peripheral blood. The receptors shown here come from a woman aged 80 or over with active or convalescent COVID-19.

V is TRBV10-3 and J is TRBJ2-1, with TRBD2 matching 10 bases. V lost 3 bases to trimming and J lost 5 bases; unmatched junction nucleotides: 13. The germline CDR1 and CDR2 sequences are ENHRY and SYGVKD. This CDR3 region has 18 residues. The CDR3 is CAISDGSGGPTTNNEQFF. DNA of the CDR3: TGTGCCATCAGTGATGGTAGCGGGGGGCCAACCACTAACAATGAGCAGTTCTTC.

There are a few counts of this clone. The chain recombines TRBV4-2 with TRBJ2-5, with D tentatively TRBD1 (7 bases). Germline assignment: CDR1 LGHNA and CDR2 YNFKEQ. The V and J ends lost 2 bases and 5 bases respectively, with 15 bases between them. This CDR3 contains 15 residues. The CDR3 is CASSQNRGGGETQYF. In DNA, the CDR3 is TGTGCCAGCAGCCAAAACAGGGGAGGAGGCGAGACCCAGTACTTC.

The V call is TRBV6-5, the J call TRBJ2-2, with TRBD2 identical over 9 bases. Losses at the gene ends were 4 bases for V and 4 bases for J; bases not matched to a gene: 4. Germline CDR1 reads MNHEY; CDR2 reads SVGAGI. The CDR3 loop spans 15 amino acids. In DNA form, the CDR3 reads TGTGCCAGCAGTTCGTCTAGCGGGGTCACCGGGGAGCTGTTTTTT. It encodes CASSSSSGVTGELFF.

The CDR3 here is CASSIEGLETQYF. CDR3 in DNA: TGTGCCAGTAGTATTGAGGGTTTGGAGACCCAGTACTTC. The chain carries TRBV19 and TRBJ2-5; maybe TRBD2 (5 bases). This CDR3 comprises 13 residues. CDR1 and CDR2 from the germline V gene are LNHDA and SQIVND (reference sequence). V was cut by 3 bases and J by 5 bases, with 10 bases left in between.

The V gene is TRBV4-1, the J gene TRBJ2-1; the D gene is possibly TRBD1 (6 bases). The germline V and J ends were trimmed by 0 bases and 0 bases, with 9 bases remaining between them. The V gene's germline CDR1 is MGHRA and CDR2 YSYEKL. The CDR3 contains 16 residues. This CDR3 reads CASSQDAGDSYNEQFF. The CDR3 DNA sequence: TGCGCCAGCAGCCAAGATGCAGGGGACTCCTACAATGAGCAGTTCTTC.

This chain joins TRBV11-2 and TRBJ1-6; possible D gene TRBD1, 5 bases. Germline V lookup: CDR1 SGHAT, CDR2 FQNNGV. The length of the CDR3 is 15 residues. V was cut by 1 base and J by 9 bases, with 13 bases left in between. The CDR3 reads CASSLVGGNRSPLHF. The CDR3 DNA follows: TGTGCCAGCAGCTTAGTCGGGGGGAATCGTTCACCCCTCCACTTT. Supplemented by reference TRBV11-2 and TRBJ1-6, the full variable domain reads EAGVAQSPRYKIIEKRQSVAFWCNPISGHATLYWYQQILGQGPKLLIQFQNNGVVDDSQLPKDRFSAERLKGVDSTLKIQPAKLEDSAVYLCASSLVGGNRSPLHFGNGTRLTVT.

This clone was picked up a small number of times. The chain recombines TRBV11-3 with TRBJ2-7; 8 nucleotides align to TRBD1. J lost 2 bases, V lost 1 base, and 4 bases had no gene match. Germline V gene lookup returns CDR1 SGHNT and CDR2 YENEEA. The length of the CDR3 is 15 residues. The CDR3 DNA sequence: TGTGCCAGCAGCTTAGGAGGACAGGGAACCTACGAGCAGTACTTC. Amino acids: CASSLGGQGTYEQYF.

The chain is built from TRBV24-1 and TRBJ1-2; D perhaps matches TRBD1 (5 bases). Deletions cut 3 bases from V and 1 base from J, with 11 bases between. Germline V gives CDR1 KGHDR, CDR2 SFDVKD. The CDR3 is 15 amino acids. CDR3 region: CATSDADIGNYGYTF. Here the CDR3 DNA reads TGTGCCACCAGTGATGCGGACATCGGTAACTATGGCTACACCTTC.

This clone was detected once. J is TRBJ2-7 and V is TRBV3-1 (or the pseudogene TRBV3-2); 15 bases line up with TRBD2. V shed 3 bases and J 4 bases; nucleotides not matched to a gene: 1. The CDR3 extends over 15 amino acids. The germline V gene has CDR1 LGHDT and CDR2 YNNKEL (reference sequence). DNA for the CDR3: TGTGCCAGCAGCCATGGGACTAGCGGGGGGTACGAGCAGTACTTC. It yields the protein CASSHGTSGGYEQYF.

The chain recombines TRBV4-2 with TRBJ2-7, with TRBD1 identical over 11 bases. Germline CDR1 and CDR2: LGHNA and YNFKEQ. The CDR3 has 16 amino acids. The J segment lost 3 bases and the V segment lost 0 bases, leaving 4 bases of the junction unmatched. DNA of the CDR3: TGTGCCAGCAGCCAAGATTGGGGGACAGGGGGCTACGAGCAGTACTTC. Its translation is CASSQDWGTGGYEQYF.

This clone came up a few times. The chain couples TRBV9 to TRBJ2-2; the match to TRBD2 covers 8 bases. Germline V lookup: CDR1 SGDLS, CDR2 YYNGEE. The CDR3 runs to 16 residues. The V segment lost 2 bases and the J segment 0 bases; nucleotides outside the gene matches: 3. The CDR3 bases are TGTGCCAGCAGCGTTAGAGCGGGGGCGAACACCGGGGAGCTGTTTTTT. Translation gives CASSVRAGANTGELFF.

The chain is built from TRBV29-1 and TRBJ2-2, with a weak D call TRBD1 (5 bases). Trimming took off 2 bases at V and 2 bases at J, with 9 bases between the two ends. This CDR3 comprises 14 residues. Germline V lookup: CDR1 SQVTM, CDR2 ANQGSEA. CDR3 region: CSVEPRANTGELFF. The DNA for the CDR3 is TGCAGCGTTGAACCCAGGGCCAACACCGGGGAGCTGTTTTTT.

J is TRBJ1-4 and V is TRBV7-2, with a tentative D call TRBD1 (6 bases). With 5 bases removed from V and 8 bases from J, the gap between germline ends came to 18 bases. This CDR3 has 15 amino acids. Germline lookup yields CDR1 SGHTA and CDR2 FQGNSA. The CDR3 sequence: CASSPWRGPLEKLFF. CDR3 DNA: TGTGCCAGCAGCCCTTGGCGGGGGCCTTTGGAAAAACTGTTTTTT.

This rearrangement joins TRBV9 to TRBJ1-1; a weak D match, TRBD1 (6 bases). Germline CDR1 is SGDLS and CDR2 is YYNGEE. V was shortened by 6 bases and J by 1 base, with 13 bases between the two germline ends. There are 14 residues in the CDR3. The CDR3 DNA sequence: TGTGCCAGCACCGTTACAGGGACGAACACTGAAGCTTTCTTT. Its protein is CASTVTGTNTEAFF.

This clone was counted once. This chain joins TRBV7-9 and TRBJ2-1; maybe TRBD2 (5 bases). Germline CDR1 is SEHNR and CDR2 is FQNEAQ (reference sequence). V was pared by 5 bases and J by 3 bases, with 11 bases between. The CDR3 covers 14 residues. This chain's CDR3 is CASSQTGDYNEQFF. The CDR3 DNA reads TGTGCCAGCAGCCAAACCGGGGACTACAATGAGCAGTTCTTC.

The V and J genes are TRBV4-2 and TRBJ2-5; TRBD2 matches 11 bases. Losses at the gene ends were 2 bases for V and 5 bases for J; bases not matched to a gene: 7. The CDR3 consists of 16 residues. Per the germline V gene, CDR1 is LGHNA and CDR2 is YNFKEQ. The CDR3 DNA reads TGTGCCAGCAGCCAAATAGCGGGGGGGCTTTCGGAGACCCAGTACTTC. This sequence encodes CASSQIAGGLSETQYF.

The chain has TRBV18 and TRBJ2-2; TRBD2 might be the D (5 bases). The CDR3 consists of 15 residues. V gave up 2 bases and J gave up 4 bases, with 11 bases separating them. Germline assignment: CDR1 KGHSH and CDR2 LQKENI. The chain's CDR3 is CASSPISAGTGELFF. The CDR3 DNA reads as TGTGCCAGCTCACCAATTAGCGCGGGCACCGGGGAGCTGTTTTTT.